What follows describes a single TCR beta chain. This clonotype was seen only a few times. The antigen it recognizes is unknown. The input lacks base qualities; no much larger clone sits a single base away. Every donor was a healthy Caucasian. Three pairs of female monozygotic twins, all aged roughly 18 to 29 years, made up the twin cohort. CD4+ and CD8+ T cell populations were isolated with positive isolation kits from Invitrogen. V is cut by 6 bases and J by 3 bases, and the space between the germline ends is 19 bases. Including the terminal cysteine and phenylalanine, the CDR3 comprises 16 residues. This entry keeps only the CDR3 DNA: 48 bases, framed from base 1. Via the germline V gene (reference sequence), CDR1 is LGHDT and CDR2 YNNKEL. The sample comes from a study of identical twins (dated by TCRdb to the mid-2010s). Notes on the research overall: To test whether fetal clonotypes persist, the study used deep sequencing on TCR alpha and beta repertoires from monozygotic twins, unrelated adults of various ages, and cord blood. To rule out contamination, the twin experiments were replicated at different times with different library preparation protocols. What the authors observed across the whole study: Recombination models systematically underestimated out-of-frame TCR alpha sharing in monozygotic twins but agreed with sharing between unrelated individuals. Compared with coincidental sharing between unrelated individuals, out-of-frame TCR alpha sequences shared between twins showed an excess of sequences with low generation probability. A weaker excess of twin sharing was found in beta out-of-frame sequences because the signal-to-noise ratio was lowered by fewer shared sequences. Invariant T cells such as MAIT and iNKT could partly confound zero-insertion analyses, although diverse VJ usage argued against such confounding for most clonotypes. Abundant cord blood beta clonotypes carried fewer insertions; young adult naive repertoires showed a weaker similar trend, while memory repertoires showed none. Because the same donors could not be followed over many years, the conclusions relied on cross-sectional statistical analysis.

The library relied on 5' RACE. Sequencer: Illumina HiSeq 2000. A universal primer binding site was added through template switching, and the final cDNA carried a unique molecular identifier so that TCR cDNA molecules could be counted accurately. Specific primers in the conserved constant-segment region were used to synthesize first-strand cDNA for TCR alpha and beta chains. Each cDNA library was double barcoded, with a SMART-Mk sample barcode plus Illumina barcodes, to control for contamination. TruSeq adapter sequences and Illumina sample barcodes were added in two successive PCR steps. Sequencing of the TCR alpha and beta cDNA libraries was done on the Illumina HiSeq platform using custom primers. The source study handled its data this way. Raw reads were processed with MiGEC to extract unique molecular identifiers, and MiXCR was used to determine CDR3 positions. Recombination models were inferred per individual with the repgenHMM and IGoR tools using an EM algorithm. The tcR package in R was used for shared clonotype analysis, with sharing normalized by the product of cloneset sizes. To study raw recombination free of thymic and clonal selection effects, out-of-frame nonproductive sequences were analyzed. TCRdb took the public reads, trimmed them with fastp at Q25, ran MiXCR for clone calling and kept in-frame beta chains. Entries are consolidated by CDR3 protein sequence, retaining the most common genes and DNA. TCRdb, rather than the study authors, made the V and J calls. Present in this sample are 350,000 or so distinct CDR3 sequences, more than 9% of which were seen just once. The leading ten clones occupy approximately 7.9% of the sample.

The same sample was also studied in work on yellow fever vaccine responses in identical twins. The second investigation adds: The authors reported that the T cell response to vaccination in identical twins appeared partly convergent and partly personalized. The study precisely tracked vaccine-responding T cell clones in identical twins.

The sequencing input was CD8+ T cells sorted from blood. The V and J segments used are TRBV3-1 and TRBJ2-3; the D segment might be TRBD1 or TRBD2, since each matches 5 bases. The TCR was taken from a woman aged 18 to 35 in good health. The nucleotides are TGTGCCAGCAGTCGCAGGGAGTCCCTTTGGACAGATACGCAGTATTTT. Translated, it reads CASSRRESLWTDTQYF.